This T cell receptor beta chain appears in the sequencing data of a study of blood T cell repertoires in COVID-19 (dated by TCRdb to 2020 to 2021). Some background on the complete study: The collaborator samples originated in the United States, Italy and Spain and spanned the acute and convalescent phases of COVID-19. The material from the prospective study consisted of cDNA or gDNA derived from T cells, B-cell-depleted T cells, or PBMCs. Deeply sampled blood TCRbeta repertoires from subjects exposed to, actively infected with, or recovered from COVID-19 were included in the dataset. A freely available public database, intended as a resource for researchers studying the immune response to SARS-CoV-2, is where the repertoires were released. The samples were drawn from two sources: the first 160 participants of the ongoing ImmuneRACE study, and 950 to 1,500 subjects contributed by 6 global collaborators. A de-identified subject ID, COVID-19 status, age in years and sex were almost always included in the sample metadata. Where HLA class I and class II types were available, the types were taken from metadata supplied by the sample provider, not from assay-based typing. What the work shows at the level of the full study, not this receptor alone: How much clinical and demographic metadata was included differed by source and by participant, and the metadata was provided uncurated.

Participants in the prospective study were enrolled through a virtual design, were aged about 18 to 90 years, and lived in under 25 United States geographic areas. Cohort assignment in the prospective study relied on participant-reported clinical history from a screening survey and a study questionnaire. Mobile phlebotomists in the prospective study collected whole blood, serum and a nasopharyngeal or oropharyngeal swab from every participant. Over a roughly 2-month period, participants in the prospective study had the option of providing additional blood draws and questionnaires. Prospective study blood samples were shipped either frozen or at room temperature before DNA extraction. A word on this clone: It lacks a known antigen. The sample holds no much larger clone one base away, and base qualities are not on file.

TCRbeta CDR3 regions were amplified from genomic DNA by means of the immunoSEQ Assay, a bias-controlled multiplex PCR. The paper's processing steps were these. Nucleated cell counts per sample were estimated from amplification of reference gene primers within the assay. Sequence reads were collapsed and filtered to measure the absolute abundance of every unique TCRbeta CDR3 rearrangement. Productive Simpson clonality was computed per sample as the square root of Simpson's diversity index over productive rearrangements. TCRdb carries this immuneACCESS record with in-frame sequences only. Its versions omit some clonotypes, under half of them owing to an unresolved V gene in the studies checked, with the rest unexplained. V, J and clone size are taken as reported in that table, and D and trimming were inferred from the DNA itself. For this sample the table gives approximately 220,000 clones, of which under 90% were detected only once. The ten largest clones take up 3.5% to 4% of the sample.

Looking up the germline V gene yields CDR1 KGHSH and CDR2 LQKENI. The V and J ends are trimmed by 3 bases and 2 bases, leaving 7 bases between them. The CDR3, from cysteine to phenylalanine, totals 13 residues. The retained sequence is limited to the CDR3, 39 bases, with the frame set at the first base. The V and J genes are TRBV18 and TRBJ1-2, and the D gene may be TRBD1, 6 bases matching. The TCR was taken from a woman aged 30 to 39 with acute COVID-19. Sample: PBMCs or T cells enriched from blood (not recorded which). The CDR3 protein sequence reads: CASSPDRNYGYTF. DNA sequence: TGTGCCAGCTCACCCGACAGGAACTATGGCTACACCTTC.